These 6 T cell receptor beta chains were all obtained from the same sample, sequenced in a study of T cell clones after liver transplantation (dated by TCRdb to the late 2010s). The library was prepared using the immunoSEQ multiplex PCR assay. TCRdb holds this immuneACCESS table with in-frame rearrangements only. Some clones are missing; in checked studies, unresolved V genes explain under half, and the rest has no known cause. The sample data list roughly 40,000 clones, and 86% of these were observed just once. In total, the top ten clones hold more than 2% of the sample. This sample comprised CD4+ T cells from blood, obtained 24 months after liver transplant. These receptors originate from a human patient who received a liver transplant. Some T cells present after a transplant may be cells of the graft donor.

This rearrangement joins TRBV19 to TRBJ1-1; D is uncertain. CDR3 length equals 14 residues. Germline CDR1 is LNHDA and CDR2 is SQIVND (reference sequence). Trimming left V 5 bases short and J 1 base short, with 11 bases between. CDR3 amino acids: CASSPQEGNTEAFF. CDR3 nucleotide sequence: TGTGCCAGTAGTCCCCAGGAAGGGAACACTGAAGCTTTCTTT.

The V gene is TRBV2, the J gene TRBJ1-2; D is possibly TRBD1 (5 bases). V lost 6 bases and J 2 bases, leaving 13 bases between the germline ends. Germline loops: CDR1 SNHLY, CDR2 FYNNEI. The CDR3 contains 14 residues. The CDR3 sequence: CASRPAQGNYGYTF. The CDR3 nucleotides are TGTGCCAGCAGACCCGCCCAGGGAAACTATGGCTACACCTTC.

Only a few counts were recorded for this clone. This chain connects TRBV15 to TRBJ1-2; 8 bases agree with TRBD1. CDR1 is LNHNV and CDR2 is YYDKDF in the germline V gene (reference sequence). The CDR3 runs to 14 residues. J lost 4 bases, V lost 7 bases, and 8 bases had no gene match. The CDR3 spells CATTRDRISYGYTF. DNA of the CDR3: TGTGCCACCACCCGGGACAGGATATCCTATGGCTACACCTTC.

V gene TRBV5-1 combines with J gene TRBJ2-3, with 9 nucleotides matching TRBD1. Germline V lookup: CDR1 SGHRS, CDR2 YFSETQ. The CDR3 runs 14 residues. V was clipped by 5 bases and J by 1 base; unmatched bases: 2. CDR3 in DNA: TGCGCCAGCAGGAGGACAGGGGGCACAGATACGCAGTATTTT. This translates into CASRRTGGTDTQYF.

This chain links TRBV7-8 with TRBJ2-1, with a tentative D call TRBD2 (6 bases). CDR3 length: 18 residues. Trimming shortened V by 6 bases and J by 0 bases, and 21 bases separated the two germline ends. The germline CDR1 and CDR2 sequences are SGHVS and FQNEAQ. CDR3 in DNA: TGTGCCAGCAGGGGGGAGGACGGAACAAGCGGCTCCTACAATGAGCAGTTCTTC. Protein: CASRGEDGTSGSYNEQFF. The full variable domain, with the rest looked up from reference TRBV7-8 and TRBJ2-1, is GAGVSQSPRYKVAKRGQDVALRCDPISGHVSLFWYQQALGQGPEFLTYFQNEAQLDKSGLPSDRFFAERPEGSVSTLKIQRTQQEDSAVYLCASRGEDGTSGSYNEQFFGPGTRLTVL.

The V call is TRBV5-5, the J call TRBJ2-7; D is unresolved. V gave up 4 bases and J gave up 3 bases, with 17 bases separating them. The germline CDR1 and CDR2 sequences are SGHKS and YYEKEE (reference sequence). The CDR3 spans 15 residues. The CDR3 DNA is TGTGCCAGCAGCCTGGCGCGAGTTTTGGACTACGAGCAGTACTTC. Its translation: CASSLARVLDYEQYF.